This T cell receptor (beta chain) was observed in a study of T-cell reconstitution after alpha-beta-depleted transplantation in children. V was trimmed by 2 bases and J by 1 base, leaving 8 bases between them. CDR1 is KGHDR and CDR2 is SFDVKD in the germline V gene. This CDR3 is 15 amino acids long. Study findings and constraints: Several hundred expanded graft clones reportedly gave rise to the alpha-beta T cells present about two months after transplant. One year post-transplant, T-cell counts and diversity were largely derived from T cells produced anew. There were some patients whose high TCRbeta diversity at day 60 came from surviving recipient T cells and thymic progenitors.

This clonotype was found many times. Antigen specificity is unknown. Preparing the TCRbeta library involved the use of unique molecular identifiers. Using its own MiXCR run on the PCR reads, TCRdb lists one record per CDR3 protein. Among around 190,000 distinct CDR3 sequences listed, about 7% were seen once. Sequenced material: PBMCs, taken before TCRalphabeta/CD19-depleted stem cell transplant. This clonotype originated in a boy aged 2 to 9 with acute lymphoblastic leukemia, due to receive a stem cell transplant. The rearrangement links TRBV24-1 to TRBJ2-1; D is uncertain. The DNA for the CDR3 is TGTGCCACCAGTGATTCTTGGGTGTCCTACAATGAGCAGTTCTTC. Protein: CATSDSWVSYNEQFF.